This entry lists 18 T cell receptor beta chains sequenced from one sample in a study of T cells after yellow fever vaccination. Via MiXCR, TCRdb re-called the 5' RACE reads, giving one row per CDR3 protein. Among a few hundred thousand distinct CDR3 sequences listed, about 4.5% were seen once. The starting material was PBMCs, obtained 15 days after the yellow fever booster vaccination. These receptors came from a man aged 18 to 29 who received the YFV17D yellow fever vaccine.

This clonotype turned up a few times. The chain is built from TRBV3-1 and TRBJ2-5, with D maybe TRBD2 (6 bases). CDR3 length: 13 amino acids. V was cut by 5 bases and J by 7 bases, with 14 bases left in between. Germline CDR1 LGHDT, CDR2 YNNKEL (reference sequence). This CDR3 is CASSSGLRGTQYF. As DNA, the CDR3 is TGTGCCAGCAGCTCGGGACTGCGAGGGACCCAGTACTTC.

Many counts were recorded for this clonotype. The chain recombines TRBV6-2 or TRBV6-3 with TRBJ2-7; 8 bases agree with TRBD1. This CDR3 has 16 residues. The germline V gene encodes CDR1 MNHEY and CDR2 SVGEGT. Unmatched junction bases numbered 16, after V lost 5 bases and J lost 7 bases. The CDR3 loop is CASSPGLVDRGLEQYF. The DNA for the CDR3 is TGTGCCAGCAGTCCCGGCCTGGTTGACAGGGGCTTGGAGCAGTACTTC.

This clonotype has at least ten counts. The rearrangement joins TRBV2 to TRBJ2-5; 7 bases agree with TRBD1. Germline assignment: CDR1 SNHLY and CDR2 FYNNEI. Trimming cost V 7 bases and J 4 bases; bases outside gene matches: 6. The CDR3 is made up of 13 amino acids. This chain's CDR3 is CASMRGGGETQYF. The CDR3 DNA follows: TGTGCCAGCATGAGAGGGGGCGGAGAGACCCAGTACTTC. Together with reference TRBV2 and TRBJ2-5, the CDR3 gives the full variable domain: EPEVTQTPSHQVTQMGQEVILRCVPISNHLYFYWYRQILGQKVEFLVSFYNNEISEKSEIFDDQFSVERPDGSNFTLKIRSTKLEDSAMYFCASMRGGGETQYFGPGTRLLVL.

There are many counts of this clonotype. The chain joins TRBV6-5 to TRBJ2-3; 12 bases align to TRBD2. The CDR3 totals 15 residues. Unmatched junction bases numbered 5, after V lost 6 bases and J lost 4 bases. The germline V gene encodes CDR1 MNHEY and CDR2 SVGAGI. CDR3 bases: TGTGCCAGCAGACCCGGGACTAGCGGGCCAGATACGCAGTATTTT. Residues: CASRPGTSGPDTQYF.

This clonotype was found a few times. The J gene is TRBJ1-5, the V gene TRBV7-6; D uncertain. CDR3 size: 15 residues. Per the germline V gene, CDR1 is SGHVS and CDR2 is FNYEAQ. Trimming removed 1 base at V and 4 bases at J, with 11 bases between. The chain's CDR3 is CASSLGLDANQPQHF. In nucleotides, the CDR3 is TGTGCCAGCAGCTTAGGGTTGGACGCGAATCAGCCCCAGCATTTT.

This clonotype was counted only a few times. This chain uses TRBV12-3 or TRBV12-4 with TRBJ1-2; no reliable D call. There are 16 residues in the CDR3. Between the trimmed V and J ends, which lost 0 bases and 5 bases, there was a span of 16 bases. CDR3 residues: CASSLAFGVGEYGYTF. The CDR3, as DNA: TGTGCCAGCAGTTTAGCGTTTGGGGTCGGCGAGTATGGCTACACCTTC.

The chain links TRBV11-2 to TRBJ2-1; TRBD1 matches at 7 bases. CDR3 length: 13 residues. V lost 8 bases, J lost 4 bases, and 5 bases stayed unmatched. Germline V gene sequence: CDR1 SGHAT, CDR2 FQNNGV. In nucleotides, the CDR3 is TGTGCCAGCCGGACAGGACGATACAATGAGCAGTTCTTC. It is translated as CASRTGRYNEQFF.

This clonotype was seen more than once but under ten times. The rearrangement uses TRBV13 and TRBJ2-1; D is unresolved. Germline-derived CDR1 and CDR2 are PRHDT and FYEKMQ (reference sequence). V lost 2 bases and J 7 bases, leaving 15 bases between the germline ends. This CDR3 is 15 amino acids long. The CDR3: CASSLRPVVMNEQFF. The CDR3 DNA sequence: TGTGCCAGCAGCTTAAGGCCAGTCGTTATGAATGAGCAGTTCTTC.

This clonotype was detected ten times or more. V gene TRBV5-1 combines with J gene TRBJ2-3; D is undetermined. Germline loops: CDR1 SGHRS, CDR2 YFSETQ. The CDR3 extends over 14 amino acids. The V and J ends lost 2 bases and 5 bases respectively, with 12 bases between them. This CDR3 is CASSFSPWGDTQYF. The CDR3 DNA sequence: TGCGCCAGCAGCTTCAGCCCCTGGGGAGATACGCAGTATTTT. Full variable domain (rest looked up from reference TRBV5-1 and TRBJ2-3): KAGVTQTPRYLIKTRGQQVTLSCSPISGHRSVSWYQQTPGQGLQFLFEYFSETQRNKGNFPGRFSGRQFSNSRSEMNVSTLELGDSALYLCASSFSPWGDTQYFGPGTRLTVL.

Written as DNA, the CDR3 is TGTGCCAGCAGTTACGCCGGACGGCAAGAGACCCAGTACTTC. This translates into CASSYAGRQETQYF. The chain is built from TRBV6-2 or TRBV6-3 and TRBJ2-5; no clear D gene. Trimming stripped 2 bases from V and 2 bases from J, with 9 bases between. The CDR3 spans 14 residues. Germline loops: CDR1 MNHEY, CDR2 SVGEGT.

This clonotype was observed a few times. The chain employs TRBV27 and TRBJ1-2; D is perhaps TRBD1 (5 bases). V gave up 6 bases and J gave up 5 bases, with 16 bases separating them. The CDR3 is 14 residues long. Germline CDR1 is MNHEY and CDR2 is SMNVEV (reference sequence). In DNA, the CDR3 is TGTGCCAGCAGCGCCGGGGCAGGAATTTATGGCTACACCTTC. Its protein product is CASSAGAGIYGYTF.

This clonotype has a count of ten or more. The chain couples TRBV5-4 to TRBJ2-7, with D perhaps being TRBD1 or TRBD2 (5 bases each). CDR1 and CDR2 from the germline V gene are SGHNT and YYREEE (reference sequence). The CDR3 sequence is 16 residues long. V dropped 0 bases and J dropped 6 bases, with 19 bases sitting between them. DNA for the CDR3: TGTGCCAGCAGCTTGGATTCCGCGAGGGCCGGGGCCGAGCAGTACTTC. Translating it yields CASSLDSARAGAEQYF.

A few counts support this clonotype. The chain recombines TRBV14 with TRBJ2-3; perhaps TRBD2 as D (5 bases). Germline V lookup: CDR1 SGHDN, CDR2 FVKESK. This CDR3 spans 14 amino acids. Trimming removed 0 bases from V and 4 bases from J, with 8 bases in between. DNA of the CDR3: TGTGCCAGCAGCCAAGAGATGGGAGCAGATACGCAGTATTTT. Translation gives CASSQEMGADTQYF.

This clonotype was detected ten times or more. The V and J genes are TRBV5-1 and TRBJ2-7; D gene ambiguous. Germline V gene data show CDR1 as SGHRS and CDR2 as YFSETQ. This CDR3 comprises 14 residues. The V end lost 4 bases, the J end lost 5 bases, and 16 bases lay between the germline ends. CDR3 residues: CASSPGSQSDEQYF. The CDR3 region has the DNA TGCGCCAGCAGCCCCGGCTCACAGAGCGACGAGCAGTACTTC.

This chain joins TRBV6-5 and TRBJ2-2; perhaps TRBD1 as D (6 bases). CDR1 is MNHEY, CDR2 SVGAGI, per germline. The CDR3 length is 17 residues. Trimming shortened V by 10 bases and J by 0 bases, and 21 bases separated the two germline ends. CDR3 region: CATLLMGQRTNTGELFF. The CDR3 DNA sequence: TGTGCCACCCTTTTAATGGGACAACGGACGAACACCGGGGAGCTGTTTTTT.

In its sample, this clonotype was seen many times. The V gene is TRBV11-2, the J gene TRBJ2-6; 7 bases align to TRBD1. Germline trimming cut 5 bases from V and 2 bases from J; bases unmatched to any gene: 9. This CDR3 has 17 amino acids. Germline lookup yields CDR1 SGHAT and CDR2 FQNNGV. The CDR3 reads CASSAAHRGTGANVLTF. The CDR3 nucleotides are TGTGCCAGCAGCGCAGCTCACAGGGGTACTGGGGCCAACGTCCTGACTTTC.

The chain employs TRBV2 and TRBJ2-7, with 9 bases that match TRBD2. The CDR3 is 15 amino acids. From germline, CDR1 is SNHLY and CDR2 FYNNEI. The V and J ends lost 1 base and 2 bases, in that order; junction bases with no gene match: 3. DNA of the CDR3: TGTGCCAGCAGTGAAGGAAGCGGGGGGACCTACGAGCAGTACGTC. This translates into CASSEGSGGTYEQYV.

The table lists this clonotype with a few counts. The CDR3 spells CAWDEGAGNTIYF. DNA of the CDR3: TGTGCCTGGGATGAAGGGGCTGGAAACACCATATATTTT. This chain uses TRBV30 with TRBJ1-3; D is perhaps TRBD1 (5 bases). Looked up from germline, CDR1 is GTSNPN and CDR2 is SVGIG (reference sequence). V lost 5 bases and J lost 2, with 10 bases in between. There are 13 residues in the CDR3.